This entry lists 32 T cell receptor beta chains sequenced from one sample in a study of cytomegalovirus exposure and HLA in healthy donors. The PCR used 60 Vbeta and 13 Jbeta primers. Assay used: immunoSEQ multiplex PCR; TCRdb lists only in-frame clones, some missing. Of about 140,000 clones in the sample, around 80% were seen once. Material: PBMCs. The receptors here all came from a man between 35 and 55 years old in good health and CMV-seronegative.

This clone has more than one count but fewer than ten. This chain links TRBV30 with TRBJ2-3; D ambiguous. Germline-derived CDR1 and CDR2 are GTSNPN and SVGIG (reference sequence). This CDR3 comprises 13 residues. V was cut by 1 base and J by 5 bases, with 10 bases left in between. CDR3 nucleotides: TGTGCCTGGAGTGAGCCCCCGATAGATACGCAGTATTTT. It yields the protein CAWSEPPIDTQYF.

Worth noting for this clone: The germline gene is not matched at one end of the junction; a read error may be the cause. V is TRBV7-9 and J is TRBJ1-5; D gene unclear. Germline V lookup: CDR1 SEHNR, CDR2 FQNEAQ (reference sequence). The CDR3 is 13 residues long. The CDR3 DNA reads TGTTCCAGCAGCTCAGACAACAATCAGCCCCAGCATTTT. This sequence encodes CSSSSDNNQPQHF.

This clone was found a few times. The rearrangement links TRBV2 to TRBJ2-5; D gene unclear. V lost 10 bases and J 1 base, leaving 13 bases between the germline ends. Germline loops: CDR1 SNHLY, CDR2 FYNNEI. This CDR3 is 13 amino acids long. The chain's CDR3 is CATQFRPQETQYF. The CDR3 nucleotides read TGTGCCACCCAATTCAGGCCCCAAGAGACCCAGTACTTC.

The rearrangement uses TRBV19 and TRBJ2-1; D is ambiguous. There are 15 residues in the CDR3. CDR1 and CDR2 from the germline V gene are LNHDA and SQIVND (reference sequence). The V gene lost 3 bases and the J gene lost 1 base, with 10 bases spanning the gap. The CDR3 DNA reads TGTGCCAGTAGTATCGAGTATAAGTCCTACAATGAGCAGTTCTTC. Its protein is CASSIEYKSYNEQFF.

This rearrangement joins TRBV14 to TRBJ2-1; 11 bases fit TRBD2. Germline CDR1 is SGHDN and CDR2 is FVKESK. The CDR3 has 17 residues. Losses at the gene ends were 0 bases for V and 4 bases for J; bases not matched to a gene: 5. CDR3 protein: CASSQDLAGGFYNEQFF. The CDR3 coding sequence is TGTGCCAGCAGCCAAGACCTAGCGGGGGGCTTTTACAATGAGCAGTTCTTC.

This clone was seen only a few times. CDR3 sequence reads: CASSLGGTSTEAFF. CDR3 coding DNA: TGTGCCAGCAGCTTAGGAGGAACCAGCACTGAAGCTTTCTTT. The chain uses TRBV11-2 and TRBJ1-1; D is unresolved. Trimming shortened V by 1 base and J by 4 bases, and 10 bases separated the two germline ends. Germline CDR1 reads SGHAT; CDR2 reads FQNNGV. The CDR3 totals 14 residues.

This chain connects TRBV4-1 to TRBJ2-7; the D gene is possibly TRBD1 (6 bases). Between the trimmed V and J ends, which lost 0 bases and 2 bases, there was a span of 11 bases. The germline gives CDR1 MGHRA, CDR2 YSYEKL. This CDR3 spans 15 amino acids. The CDR3 sequence is CASSQEPGATYEQYF. The CDR3 bases are TGCGCCAGCAGCCAAGAGCCAGGGGCGACCTACGAGCAGTACTTC.

The chain employs TRBV7-2 and TRBJ2-7, with 7 bases matching TRBD1. CDR1 is SGHTA and CDR2 is FQGNSA in the germline V gene. The CDR3 extends over 14 amino acids. V gave up 4 bases and J gave up 7 bases; unmatched junction bases: 10. The CDR3 DNA is TGTGCCAGCAGCTCGGGACAGACCGTACTTGAGCAGTACTTC. This codes for CASSSGQTVLEQYF. Combining the CDR3 with reference TRBV7-2 and TRBJ2-7 gives the whole variable domain GAGVSQSPSNKVTEKGKDVELRCDPISGHTALYWYRQSLGQGLEFLIYFQGNSAPDKSGLPSDRFSAERTGGSVSTLTIQRTQQEDSAVYLCASSSGQTVLEQYFGPGTRLTVT.

In its sample, this clone was seen once. The chain employs TRBV5-5 and TRBJ2-2; D might be TRBD2 (5 bases). CDR1 and CDR2 from the germline V gene are SGHKS and YYEKEE (reference sequence). The CDR3 runs 14 residues. V lost 2 bases and J 4 bases, leaving 9 bases between the germline ends. In DNA form, the CDR3 reads TGTGCCAGCAGCTTCGGGGAGAGCACCGGGGAGCTGTTTTTT. Translation gives CASSFGESTGELFF.

The J gene is TRBJ2-7, the V gene TRBV7-8, with 9 nucleotides matching TRBD1. This CDR3 is built from 14 residues. Germline-derived CDR1 and CDR2 are SGHVS and FQNEAQ. The J segment lost 7 bases and the V segment lost 4 bases, leaving 8 bases of the junction unmatched. CDR3 in amino acids: CASSSRDRVREQYF. As DNA, the CDR3 is TGTGCCAGCAGCTCCCGGGACAGGGTGAGGGAGCAGTACTTC.

There are a few counts of this clone. The J gene is TRBJ1-2, the V gene TRBV5-8, with TRBD1 identical over 8 bases. The germline V gene has CDR1 SGHTS and CDR2 YDEGEE. This CDR3 contains 16 residues. Trimming removed 4 bases from V and 4 bases from J; junction bases left unmatched: 12. Here the CDR3 reads CASSPRTGTLGYGYTF. CDR3 DNA: TGTGCCAGCAGCCCCCGGACAGGGACCTTGGGCTATGGCTACACCTTC.

The chain combines TRBV6-1 with TRBJ1-6; 8 nucleotides line up with TRBD1. V shed 6 bases and J 3 bases; nucleotides not matched to a gene: 4. Germline V gives CDR1 MNHNS, CDR2 SASEGT. The CDR3 runs to 15 residues. The CDR3 loop is CASSDRGIYNSPLHF. The DNA for the CDR3 is TGTGCCAGCAGCGACAGGGGCATCTATAATTCACCCCTCCACTTT.

There are a few counts of this clone. The V call is TRBV6-4, the J call TRBJ2-2, with D possibly TRBD2 on 6 matching bases. CDR1 and CDR2 (germline): MRHNA, SNTAGT. Trimming removed 6 bases at V and 5 bases at J, with 13 bases between. This CDR3 is 14 amino acids long. CDR3: CASRTTRGTGELFF. In DNA, the CDR3 is TGTGCCAGCAGGACTACCCGGGGGACCGGGGAGCTGTTTTTT.

The chain carries TRBV10-3 and TRBJ2-5; D unresolved. The J call may not be correct, given that the DNA end is closer to TRBJ2-7. The CDR3 runs to 12 residues. The V gene's germline CDR1 is ENHRY and CDR2 SYGVKD. The CDR3 DNA follows: TGTGCCATCAGCGCCAACTCCTACGAGCAGTACTTC. It yields the protein CAISANSYEQYF.

The rearrangement joins TRBV18 to TRBJ2-6; 8 bases match TRBD2. Unmatched junction bases numbered 6, after V lost 3 bases and J lost 2 bases. This CDR3 contains 17 residues. The V gene's germline CDR1 is KGHSH and CDR2 LQKENI. The CDR3 DNA sequence: TGTGCCAGCTCACCGCGTCGGGGGGGAACTGGGGCCAACGTCCTGACTTTC. Its protein is CASSPRRGGTGANVLTF.

Only one count was recorded for this clone. The chain carries TRBV7-2 and TRBJ2-1; TRBD2 agrees at 10 bases. With V trimmed by 0 bases and J by 4 bases, 6 bases remained unmatched. The CDR3 is 17 amino acids. Germline values: CDR1 SGHTA, CDR2 FQGNSA. CDR3 sequence: CASSLAQPSGGYNEQFF. Here the CDR3 DNA reads TGTGCCAGCAGCTTAGCGCAGCCTAGCGGGGGATACAATGAGCAGTTCTTC. Complete variable domain (other parts from reference TRBV7-2 and TRBJ2-1): GAGVSQSPSNKVTEKGKDVELRCDPISGHTALYWYRQSLGQGLEFLIYFQGNSAPDKSGLPSDRFSAERTGGSVSTLTIQRTQQEDSAVYLCASSLAQPSGGYNEQFFGPGTRLTVL.

This clone was observed a handful of times. The gene calls are TRBV9 and TRBJ2-3; TRBD2 matches 9 bases. This CDR3 has 18 residues. After removal of 0 bases from V and 0 bases from J, the junction contained 8 bases not matched to a gene. Germline-derived CDR1 and CDR2 are SGDLS and YYNGEE. DNA for the CDR3: TGTGCCAGCAGCGTAGTGGCTAGCGGGGACGTGAGCACAGATACGCAGTATTTT. Protein sequence: CASSVVASGDVSTDTQYF. The full variable domain, completed using reference TRBV9 and TRBJ2-3, is DSGVTQTPKHLITATGQRVTLRCSPRSGDLSVYWYQQSLDQGLQFLIQYYNGEERAKGNILERFSAQQFPDLHSELNLSSLELGDSALYFCASSVVASGDVSTDTQYFGPGTRLTVL.

The V and J genes are TRBV18 and TRBJ2-7; 7 positions agree with TRBD1. The CDR3 sequence is 18 residues long. Germline V gives CDR1 KGHSH, CDR2 LQKENI. Trimming took 1 base from V and 0 from J; bases not matched to a gene: 12. This CDR3 reads CASSPQISLGDSSYEQYF. The CDR3 DNA is TGTGCCAGCTCACCACAGATTTCGCTAGGGGACAGCTCCTACGAGCAGTACTTC.

DNA for the CDR3: TGTGCCAGCAGTGAGGGACAGGGAAACATTCAGTACTTC. Protein sequence: CASSEGQGNIQYF. V is TRBV6-6 and J is TRBJ2-4, with 9 bases fitting TRBD1. The germline V gene encodes CDR1 MNHNY and CDR2 SVGAGI (reference sequence). Trimming took 5 bases from V and 6 from J; bases not matched to a gene: 2. The CDR3 sequence is 13 residues long.

This clone was seen more than once but under ten times. The chain carries TRBV13 and TRBJ1-1; tentatively, D is TRBD1 (5 bases). CDR3 length: 14 amino acids. V was cut by 4 bases and J by 3 bases, with 12 bases left in between. CDR1 and CDR2 (germline): PRHDT, FYEKMQ (reference sequence). The CDR3 loop is CASSSSDRDTEAFF. The CDR3 bases are TGTGCCAGCAGCTCCTCAGACAGAGACACTGAAGCTTTCTTT.

The chain carries TRBV6-5 and TRBJ2-5; the D gene is possibly TRBD2 (5 bases). The CDR3 runs 14 residues. With 7 bases removed from V and 5 bases from J, the gap between germline ends came to 17 bases. Germline V gene lookup returns CDR1 MNHEY and CDR2 SVGAGI. CDR3: CASTRGIGKETQYF. In DNA form, the CDR3 reads TGTGCCAGCACGAGAGGAATCGGGAAGGAGACCCAGTACTTC.

V gene TRBV9 combines with J gene TRBJ2-7; 8 nucleotides agree with TRBD1. V trimming: 3 bases; J trimming: 5 bases; junction bases outside the gene matches: 7. From germline, CDR1 is SGDLS and CDR2 YYNGEE. The CDR3 covers 14 residues. CDR3 sequence: CASSASGQVDEQYF. CDR3 nucleotide sequence: TGTGCCAGCAGCGCCTCGGGACAGGTAGACGAGCAGTACTTC.

The chain uses TRBV5-1 and TRBJ2-3, with 8 bases lining up with TRBD2. V gave up 7 bases and J gave up 2 bases; unmatched junction bases: 6. The CDR3 is 14 residues long. Looked up from germline, CDR1 is SGHRS and CDR2 is YFSETQ. CDR3 loop: CASRLAGSTDTQYF. The DNA for the CDR3 is TGCGCCAGCCGGCTAGCGGGTTCCACAGATACGCAGTATTTT.

This chain connects TRBV6-6 to TRBJ2-3, with TRBD2 identical over 9 bases. In germline, CDR1 is MNHNY, CDR2 SVGAGI (reference sequence). The CDR3 has 13 amino acids. The ends lost 6 bases at V and 9 bases at J; junction bases unmatched: 7. The CDR3 region has the DNA TGTGCCAGCAGGGGCTCTAGCGGGGAAACGCAGTATTTT. Translation gives CASRGSSGETQYF.

V gene TRBV15 combines with J gene TRBJ2-2; 10 bases map to TRBD1. Germline V gene data show CDR1 as LNHNV and CDR2 as YYDKDF (reference sequence). This CDR3 spans 17 amino acids. The ends lost 1 base at V and 4 bases at J; junction bases unmatched: 6. The CDR3 DNA sequence: TGTGCCACCAGCAGAGGAAGCCGGGACAGGGGCACCGGGGAGCTGTTTTTT. Its protein product is CATSRGSRDRGTGELFF.

The sample holds a few counts of this clone. The rearrangement uses TRBV29-1 and TRBJ2-2; 9 bases match TRBD2. The ends lost 6 bases at V and 3 bases at J; junction bases unmatched: 2. Germline CDR1 reads SQVTM; CDR2 reads ANQGSEA. The CDR3 runs to 13 residues. The chain's CDR3 is CSVEREDTGELFF. The CDR3 DNA sequence: TGCAGCGTCGAGCGGGAGGACACCGGGGAGCTGTTTTTT.

This rearrangement joins TRBV5-8 to TRBJ2-2; 8 nucleotides agree with TRBD1. Looked up from germline, CDR1 is SGHTS and CDR2 is YDEGEE. CDR3 length: 15 amino acids. The ends lost 3 bases at V and 5 bases at J; junction bases unmatched: 6. The CDR3 coding sequence is TGTGCCAGCAGCTCAACCGGGACAGGAACCGGGGAGCTGTTTTTT. Protein product: CASSSTGTGTGELFF.

This rearrangement joins TRBV2 to TRBJ1-2, with TRBD1 as a possible D gene (6 bases). The germline gives CDR1 SNHLY, CDR2 FYNNEI. This CDR3 has 16 residues. Trimming took 2 bases from V and 6 from J, leaving 19 bases between them. The CDR3 nucleotides are TGTGCCAGCAGTGAATTGGGGGCGCAAACCAAGGATGGCTACACCTTC. Amino acids: CASSELGAQTKDGYTF.

This chain uses TRBV7-6 with TRBJ2-3, with D perhaps TRBD1 (7 bases). The length of the CDR3 is 20 residues. Germline V CDR1 and CDR2: SGHVS, FNYEAQ. V was cut by 1 base and J by 2 bases, with 25 bases left in between. The CDR3 here is CASSLGRGPRTTQFTDTQYF. The CDR3 nucleotides read TGTGCCAGCAGCTTAGGGAGGGGGCCCCGGACTACCCAGTTCACAGATACGCAGTATTTT.

This clone was picked up a small number of times. The chain joins TRBV6-1 to TRBJ1-3; D is ambiguous. The germline gives CDR1 MNHNS, CDR2 SASEGT. The CDR3 runs to 12 residues. Deletions cut 2 bases from V and 5 bases from J, with 4 bases between. The CDR3: CASSELRNTIYF. The DNA for the CDR3 is TGTGCCAGCAGTGAACTTAGAAACACCATATATTTT.

This clone showed up just a few times. The chain couples TRBV29-1 to TRBJ2-7; perhaps TRBD1 as D (6 bases). The CDR3 has 17 residues. The V gene's germline CDR1 is SQVTM and CDR2 ANQGSEA. Trimming stripped 6 bases from V and 2 bases from J, with 26 bases between. CDR3 amino acids: CSVGVTKGESRTYEQYF. CDR3 nucleotide sequence: TGCAGCGTCGGCGTCACCAAGGGGGAGTCGCGCACCTACGAGCAGTACTTC.

This clone was counted between two and nine times. This chain joins TRBV18 and TRBJ2-3; the D gene is possibly TRBD1 (6 bases). The ends were cut back, 0 bases at V and 0 bases at J, with 13 bases in the middle. Germline V gene lookup returns CDR1 KGHSH and CDR2 LQKENI. This CDR3 has 17 amino acids. The CDR3 region is CASSPPLGTPSTDTQYF. The CDR3 bases are TGTGCCAGCTCACCACCGCTAGGGACACCTAGCACAGATACGCAGTATTTT. Filled out from reference TRBV18 and TRBJ2-3, the complete variable domain reads NAGVMQNPRHLVRRRGQEARLRCSPMKGHSHVYWYRQLPEEGLKFMVYLQKENIIDESGMPKERFSAEFPKEGPSILRIQQVVRGDSAAYFCASSPPLGTPSTDTQYFGPGTRLTVL.